These 3 T cell receptor beta chains originate from one sample sequenced in a study of blood T cell repertoires in COVID-19. Sequencing used immunoSEQ multiplex PCR; TCRdb keeps in-frame clones, though not all of them. The table has nearly 45,000 clones, over 75% seen once. Sequenced: peripheral blood. These receptors were collected from a woman older than 75 with acute or convalescent COVID-19.

V gene TRBV19 combines with J gene TRBJ2-6, with a tentative D call TRBD1 (6 bases). The CDR3 is 15 residues long. V gave up 6 bases and J gave up 0 bases, with 9 bases separating them. Per germline, CDR1 LNHDA and CDR2 SQIVND (reference sequence). For the CDR3, the DNA is TGTGCCAGTAGGAAACAGGGCTCTGGGGCCAACGTCCTGACTTTC. Translation: CASRKQGSGANVLTF.

The V gene is TRBV24-1, the J gene TRBJ1-5; D not resolved. The V end was cut by 4 bases, the J end by 3 bases, with 3 bases between. Germline CDR1 KGHDR, CDR2 SFDVKD. CDR3 length: 12 residues. The CDR3 region is CATSDSNQPQHF. The DNA of the CDR3 is TGTGCCACCAGTGACTCCAATCAGCCCCAGCATTTT.

V usage is TRBV12-3 or TRBV12-4 and J usage is TRBJ1-1; D is possibly TRBD1 (5 bases). Trimming removed 3 bases at V and 7 bases at J, with 12 bases between. There are 13 residues in the CDR3. The CDR3 sequence: CASSFLRANEAFF. DNA for the CDR3: TGTGCCAGCAGTTTTCTCAGGGCGAATGAAGCTTTCTTT.